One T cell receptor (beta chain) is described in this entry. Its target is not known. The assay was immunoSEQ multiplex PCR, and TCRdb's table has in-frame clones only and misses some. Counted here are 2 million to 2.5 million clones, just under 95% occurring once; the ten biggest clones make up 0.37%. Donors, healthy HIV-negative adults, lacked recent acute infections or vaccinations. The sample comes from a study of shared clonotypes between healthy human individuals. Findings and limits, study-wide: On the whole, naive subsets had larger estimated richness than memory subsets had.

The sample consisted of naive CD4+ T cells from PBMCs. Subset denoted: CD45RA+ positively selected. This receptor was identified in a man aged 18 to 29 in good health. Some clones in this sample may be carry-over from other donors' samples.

CDR3 sequence: CASSPQTGVQTNYGYTF. The CDR3 DNA follows: TGCGCCAGCAGCCCGCAGACAGGGGTACAGACTAACTATGGCTACACCTTC. The chain is built from TRBV4-1 and TRBJ1-2, with TRBD1 identical over 8 bases. The CDR3 is made up of 17 amino acids. V lost 4 bases and J lost 0; bases outside the gene matches: 10. The germline V gene has CDR1 MGHRA and CDR2 YSYEKL.